This TCR beta chain was recorded in a study of early T cells in non-severe SARS-CoV-2 infection. The study's findings and limits: The study's VDJdb matching favored anti-spike CD8 responses and missed private and CD4 specificities.

About this clonotype: Its antigen is not identified.

Unique molecular identifiers (one per individual cDNA molecule) were attached. MiXCR was run by TCRdb on the 5' RACE reads, yielding one entry per CDR3 protein. Here the sample spans approximately 69,000 distinct CDR3 sequences, approximately 12% being singletons. This CDR3 spans 16 amino acids. In germline, CDR1 is SNHLY, CDR2 FYNNEI. V gave up 2 bases and J gave up 8 bases; unmatched junction bases: 10. The TCR was taken from an adult who was a healthcare worker with PCR-confirmed SARS-CoV-2 infection or an uninfected control (not recorded which). This chain uses TRBV2 with TRBJ2-3; TRBD1 agrees at 10 bases. Sequencing was performed on whole blood. The CDR3 DNA reads as TGTGCCAGCAGTGAACGGGACAGGGGTGCTTTGGGTACGCAGTATTTT. This encodes CASSERDRGALGTQYF.